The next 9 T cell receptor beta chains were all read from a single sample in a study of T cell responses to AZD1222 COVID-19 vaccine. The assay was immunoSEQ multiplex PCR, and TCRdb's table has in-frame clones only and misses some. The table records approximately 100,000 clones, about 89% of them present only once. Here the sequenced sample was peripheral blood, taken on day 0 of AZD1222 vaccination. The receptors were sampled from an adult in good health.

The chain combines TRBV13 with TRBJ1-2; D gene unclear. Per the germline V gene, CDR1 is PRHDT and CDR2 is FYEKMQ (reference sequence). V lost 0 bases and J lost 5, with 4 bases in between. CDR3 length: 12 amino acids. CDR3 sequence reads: CASSLGGYGYTF. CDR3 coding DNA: TGTGCCAGCAGCTTAGGGGGGTATGGCTACACCTTC.

The CDR3 here is CASSFSGGAYNEQFF. DNA for the CDR3: TGTGCCAGCAGCTTTAGCGGGGGGGCCTACAATGAGCAGTTCTTC. The V and J genes are TRBV5-4 and TRBJ2-1; the match to TRBD2 covers 11 bases. Germline CDR1 and CDR2: SGHNT and YYREEE (reference sequence). This CDR3 is built from 15 residues. V lost 2 bases and J lost 2; bases outside the gene matches: 0.

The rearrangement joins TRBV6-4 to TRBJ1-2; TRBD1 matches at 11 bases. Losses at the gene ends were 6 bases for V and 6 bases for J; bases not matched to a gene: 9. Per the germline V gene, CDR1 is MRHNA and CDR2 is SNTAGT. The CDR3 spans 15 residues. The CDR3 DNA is TGTGCCAGCAGCCCCGGGACAGGGGGGTCGAATGGCTACACCTTC. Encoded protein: CASSPGTGGSNGYTF.

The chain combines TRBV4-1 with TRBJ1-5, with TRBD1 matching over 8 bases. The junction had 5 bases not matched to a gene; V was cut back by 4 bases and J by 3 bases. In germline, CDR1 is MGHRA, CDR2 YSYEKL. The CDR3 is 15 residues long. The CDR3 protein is CASSLGTGDNQPQHF. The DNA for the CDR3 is TGCGCCAGCAGCCTTGGGACAGGAGACAATCAGCCCCAGCATTTT.

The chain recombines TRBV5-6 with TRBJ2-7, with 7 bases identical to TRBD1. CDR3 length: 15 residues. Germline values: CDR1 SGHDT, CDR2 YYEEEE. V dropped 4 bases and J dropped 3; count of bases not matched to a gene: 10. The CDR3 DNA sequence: TGTGCCAGCAGCCAAGGACAGGTTGTAAACTACGAGCAGTACTTC. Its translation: CASSQGQVVNYEQYF.

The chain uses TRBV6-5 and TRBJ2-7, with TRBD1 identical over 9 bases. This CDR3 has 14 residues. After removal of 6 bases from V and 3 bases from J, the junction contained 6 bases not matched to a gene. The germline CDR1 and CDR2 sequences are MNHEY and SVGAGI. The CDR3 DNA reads TGTGCCAGCAGAGCTACGGGACAGGGCTACGAGCAGTACTTC. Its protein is CASRATGQGYEQYF.

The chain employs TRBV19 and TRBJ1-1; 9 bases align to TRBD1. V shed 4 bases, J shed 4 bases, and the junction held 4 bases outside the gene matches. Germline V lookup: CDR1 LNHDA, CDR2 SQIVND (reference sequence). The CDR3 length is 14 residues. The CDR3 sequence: CASSSGTGSTEAFF. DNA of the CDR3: TGTGCCAGTAGTAGCGGGACAGGGAGCACTGAAGCTTTCTTT.

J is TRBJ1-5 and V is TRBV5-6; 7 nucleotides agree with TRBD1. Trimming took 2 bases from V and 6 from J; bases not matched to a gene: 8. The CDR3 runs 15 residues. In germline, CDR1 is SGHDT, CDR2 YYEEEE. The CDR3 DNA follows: TGTGCCAGCAGCTTACAAGGGGGCTTTGCTCAGCCCCAGCATTTT. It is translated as CASSLQGGFAQPQHF.

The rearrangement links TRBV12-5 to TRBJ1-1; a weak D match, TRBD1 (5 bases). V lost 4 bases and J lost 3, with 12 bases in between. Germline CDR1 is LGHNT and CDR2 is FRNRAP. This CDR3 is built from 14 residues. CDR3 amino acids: CASGWGGSYTEAFF. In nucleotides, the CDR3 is TGTGCTAGTGGTTGGGGCGGGAGTTACACTGAAGCTTTCTTT.